A selection of T cell receptor beta chains follows, all from one sample in a study of T cells after posttransplantation cyclophosphamide. Using immunoSEQ multiplex PCR, the repertoire was profiled, and TCRdb retains in-frame clones only, with some absent. The sample contains about 36,000 clones, around 78% of which appear only once. The sequences come from CD4+ T cells sorted from blood, collected roughly 1,900 days after a stem cell transplant with posttransplant cyclophosphamide. These receptors came from a female patient in her thirties or forties who received an allogeneic stem cell transplant from a related donor, was CMV-positive, and had no GVHD. Some of these T cells may belong to the graft donor. Both conserved end residues are part of each CDR3. D genes are given only for firm matches. Clone size appears in some rows only: once, few, many, or a class for an expanded clone.

-,TRBV6-6,TRBJ2-6,-,TGTGCCAGCAGTCGACAGATGTCTGGGGCCAACGTCCTGACTTTC,CASSRQMSGANVLTF
medium-sized,TRBV15,TRBJ1-2,TRBD1,TGTGCCACTAGGGGTGGTTTACAGGGGGCGAATGGCTACACCTTC,CATRGGLQGANGYTF
-,TRBV19,TRBJ1-1,-,TGTGCCAGTAGTACCCCTTTTACAACGCTGAACACTGAAGCTTTCTTT,CASSTPFTTLNTEAFF
-,TRBV21-1,TRBJ1-5,-,-,CASSKVGQGNQPQHF
once,TRBV29-1,TRBJ1-3,TRBD1,TGCAGCGTCGTCTACGTCGGGACAGGGTCTGGAAACACCATATATTTT,CSVVYVGTGSGNTIYF
-,TRBV4-1,TRBJ2-3,-,TGCGCCAGCAGTTCCTATCCTAGCACAGATACGCAGTATTTT,CASSSYPSTDTQYF
-,TRBV9,TRBJ2-1,TRBD2,TGTGCCAGCAGCGTAGTGGCTAGCGGGGGGACCGGCCATGAGCAGTTCTTC,CASSVVASGGTGHEQFF
-,TRBV5-4,TRBJ1-2,-,TGTGCCAGCAGCTTGGACCGACTTCACTATGGCTACACCTTC,CASSLDRLHYGYTF
-,TRBV11-2,TRBJ1-2,-,TGTGCCAGCAGCTGGGGGGGTCAGCTATATGGCTACACCTTC,CASSWGGQLYGYTF
-,TRBV11-2,TRBJ1-5,-,TGTGCCAGGGCGGATCAGCCCCAGCATTTT,CARADQPQHF
-,TRBV11-3,TRBJ1-1,-,TGTGCCAGCAGCTTAGGAGTGAACACTGAAGCTTTCTTT,CASSLGVNTEAFF
once,TRBV19,TRBJ2-3,TRBD2,TGTGCCAGTAGCCTCGAACTCCCCGGGGGGACAGATACGCAGTATTTT,CASSLELPGGTDTQYF
-,TRBV5-6,TRBJ2-7,-,TGTGCCAGCAGCTTGAGCCCCCTCCACGAGCAGTACTTC,CASSLSPLHEQYF
-,TRBV7-2,TRBJ1-6,TRBD1,TGTGCCAGCACCCCGACAGGGGGATCTGGGTATTCACCCCTCCACTTT,CASTPTGGSGYSPLHF
once,TRBV4-1,TRBJ2-7,TRBD1,TGCGCCAGCAGCCAAGATCTTTTAGTAGGATCCGGGACAGGGGGCGTTGGGTACGAGCAGTACTTC,CASSQDLLVGSGTGGVGYEQYF
-,TRBV7-9,TRBJ2-2,TRBD2,TGTGCCAGCAGCCCCGGGGGGGGGCGGAACACCGGGGAGCTGTTTTTT,CASSPGGGRNTGELFF
-,TRBV28,TRBJ1-1,TRBD1,TGTGCCAGCAGTTCGGGACAGGGAACTGAAGCTTTCTTT,CASSSGQGTEAFF
once,TRBV7-3,TRBJ2-1,TRBD1,TGTGCCAGCAGCTCCCCGTCCCGGGACAGGGCCTTCTCCTACAATGAGCAGTTCTTC,CASSSPSRDRAFSYNEQFF
few,TRBV19,TRBJ1-2,TRBD1,TGTGCCAGCAGGGGGACAGGGGGTTATGGCTACACCTTC,CASRGTGGYGYTF
-,TRBV14,TRBJ2-1,TRBD2,TGTGCCAGCAGCCACGTATTAAGGGGACTAGCGGGGGGGTACTACTCCTACAATGAGCAGTTCTTC,CASSHVLRGLAGGYYSYNEQFF
once,TRBV20-1,TRBJ1-2,TRBD1,TGCAGTGCGGCAGGGGGCATTGGCTACACCTTC,CSAAGGIGYTF
-,TRBV6-1,TRBJ1-6,-,TGTGCCAGCAGTGAGCGACGAGGAGCGAATTCACCCCTCCACTTT,CASSERRGANSPLHF
-,TRBV6-5,TRBJ2-7,TRBD1,TGTGCCACCCGCTCGGGACAGGGGATCTACGAGCAGTACTTC,CATRSGQGIYEQYF
-,TRBV7-8,TRBJ2-7,TRBD1,TGTGCCAGCAGCGTCCGGACAGGGGACAAGTACTTC,CASSVRTGDKYF